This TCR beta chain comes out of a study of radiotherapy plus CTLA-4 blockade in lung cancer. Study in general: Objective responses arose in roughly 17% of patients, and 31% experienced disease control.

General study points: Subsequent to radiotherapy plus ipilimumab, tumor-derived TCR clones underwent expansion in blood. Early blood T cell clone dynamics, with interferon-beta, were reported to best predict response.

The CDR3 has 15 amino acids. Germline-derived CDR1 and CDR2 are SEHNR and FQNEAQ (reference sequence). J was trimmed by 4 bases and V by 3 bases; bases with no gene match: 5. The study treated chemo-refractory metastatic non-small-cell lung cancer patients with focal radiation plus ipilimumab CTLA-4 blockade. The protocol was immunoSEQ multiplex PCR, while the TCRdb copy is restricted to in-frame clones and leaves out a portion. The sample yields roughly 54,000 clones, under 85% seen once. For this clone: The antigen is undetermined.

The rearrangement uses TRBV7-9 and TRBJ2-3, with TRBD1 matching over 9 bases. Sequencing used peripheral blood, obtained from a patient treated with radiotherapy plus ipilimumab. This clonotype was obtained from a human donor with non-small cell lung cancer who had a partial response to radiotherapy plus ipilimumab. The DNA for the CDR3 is TGTGCCAGCAGCTTGGGGACAGGGCAGTCAGATACGCAGTATTTT. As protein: CASSLGTGQSDTQYF.